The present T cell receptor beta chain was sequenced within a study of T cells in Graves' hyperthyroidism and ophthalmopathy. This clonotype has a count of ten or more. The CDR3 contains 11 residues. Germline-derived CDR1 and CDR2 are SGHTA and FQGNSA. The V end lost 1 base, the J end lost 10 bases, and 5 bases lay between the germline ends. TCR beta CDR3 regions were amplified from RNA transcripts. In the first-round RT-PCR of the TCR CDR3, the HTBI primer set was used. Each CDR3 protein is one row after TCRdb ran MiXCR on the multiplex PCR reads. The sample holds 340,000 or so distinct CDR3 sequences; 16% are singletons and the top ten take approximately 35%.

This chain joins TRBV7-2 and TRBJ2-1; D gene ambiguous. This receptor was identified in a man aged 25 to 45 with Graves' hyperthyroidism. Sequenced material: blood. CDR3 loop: CASSLVEEQFF. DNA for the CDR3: TGTGCCAGCAGCTTAGTCGAGGAGCAGTTCTTC.